This T cell receptor beta chain came from a study of cytomegalovirus exposure and HLA in healthy donors. The CDR3 consists of 13 residues. Germline CDR1 is SGHRS and CDR2 is YFSETQ. The V gene end was trimmed by 9 bases and the J gene end by 8 bases; junction bases not matched to a gene: 10. Each donor was healthy, and each was a bone marrow donor. On this clone itself: What it binds is unknown.

Study-level points and caveats: Later analysis identified about 17,000 TCR beta sequences associated with HLA alleles, using a false discovery rate threshold of 0.05.

The PCR was carried out with 60 Vbeta primers and 13 Jbeta primers. Produced via immunoSEQ multiplex PCR; TCRdb's table is partial and in-frame only. The sample includes roughly 130,000 clones, approximately 70% of them seen just once. The chain couples TRBV5-1 to TRBJ1-1; TRBD1 matches 10 bases. The sample comprised PBMCs. This receptor was obtained from a woman aged 40 to 50 in good health and CMV-seronegative. The CDR3 DNA follows: TGCGCCAACCTCAGGGACAGGGGAGAGGAAGCTTTCTTT. It encodes CANLRDRGEEAFF.